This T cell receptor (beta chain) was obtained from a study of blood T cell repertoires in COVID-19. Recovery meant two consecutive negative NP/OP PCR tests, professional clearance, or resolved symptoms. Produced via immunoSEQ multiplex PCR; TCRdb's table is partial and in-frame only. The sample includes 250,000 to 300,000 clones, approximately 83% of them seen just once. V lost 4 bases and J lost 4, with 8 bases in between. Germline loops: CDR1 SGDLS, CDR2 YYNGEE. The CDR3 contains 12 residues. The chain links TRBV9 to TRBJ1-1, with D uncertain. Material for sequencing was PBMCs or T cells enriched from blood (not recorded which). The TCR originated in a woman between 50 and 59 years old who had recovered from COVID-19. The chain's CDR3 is CASSLSGTEAFF. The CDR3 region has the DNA TGTGCCAGCAGCCTTAGCGGCACTGAAGCTTTCTTT.